The 25 T cell receptor beta chains given below trace back to one sample, sequenced in a study of cytomegalovirus exposure and HLA in healthy donors. The PCR made use of 60 Vbeta and 13 Jbeta primers. Method: immunoSEQ multiplex PCR; TCRdb's copy keeps in-frame clones and lacks some. The data show about 140,000 clones, around 80% seen once. Source material: PBMCs. These receptors came from a man aged 18 to 30 in good health and CMV-seropositive.

The rearrangement links TRBV11-3 to TRBJ2-7, with 11 bases identical to TRBD2. Germline V lookup: CDR1 SGHNT, CDR2 YENEEA. This CDR3 region has 17 residues. J gave up 3 bases and V 5 bases, and 12 bases lay outside the gene matches. CDR3 sequence (DNA): TGTGCCAGCAGCCCTCCGAGCCCGACTAGCGGGGACTACGAGCAGTACTTC. The encoded protein is CASSPPSPTSGDYEQYF.

CDR3 DNA sequence: TGTGCCAGCACTAGGACAGGGGCGACCTCCTACGAGCAGTACTTC. Its protein is CASTRTGATSYEQYF. The rearrangement uses TRBV6-5 and TRBJ2-7, with 9 bases aligning to TRBD1. CDR3 length: 15 residues. The J segment lost 0 bases and the V segment lost 7 bases, leaving 7 bases of the junction unmatched. CDR1 is MNHEY, CDR2 SVGAGI, per germline.

The chain joins TRBV28 to TRBJ2-3; 14 nucleotides line up with TRBD2. The junction had 7 bases not matched to a gene; V was cut back by 5 bases and J by 6 bases. This CDR3 region has 16 residues. CDR1 is MDHEN and CDR2 is SYDVKM in the germline V gene. The CDR3 DNA is TGTGCCAGCAGTCTACGACTAGCGGGAGGGCACGATACGCAGTATTTT. Encoded protein: CASSLRLAGGHDTQYF.

The chain employs TRBV11-3 and TRBJ2-1; 12 bases are shared with TRBD2. Germline V gene lookup returns CDR1 SGHNT and CDR2 YENEEA. This CDR3 spans 16 amino acids. Trimming at V came to 4 bases and at J to 5 bases, leaving 6 bases not matched to a gene. This CDR3 is CASSSRTSGTDNEQFF. CDR3 in DNA: TGTGCCAGCAGCTCAAGGACTAGCGGGACAGACAATGAGCAGTTCTTC.

To note about this clone: At one boundary the junction diverges from the germline segment, which might be a read error. The chain joins TRBV7-7 to TRBJ2-2; no reliable D call. The CDR3 sequence is 13 residues long. Germline loops: CDR1 SSHAT, CDR2 FNYEAQ (reference sequence). The CDR3 spells CASSLSRTGELFF. CDR3 DNA sequence: TGTGCTAGCAGCTTATCCAGGACCGGGGAGCTGTTTTTT.

V is TRBV5-4 and J is TRBJ2-3; TRBD2 aligns across 10 bases. Germline V gene data show CDR1 as SGHNT and CDR2 as YYREEE (reference sequence). Trimming took 0 bases from V and 4 from J; bases not matched to a gene: 5. The CDR3 loop spans 16 amino acids. Here the CDR3 reads CASSLESGRAPDTQYF. In nucleotides, the CDR3 is TGTGCCAGCAGCTTGGAAAGCGGGAGGGCCCCAGATACGCAGTATTTT.

The J gene is TRBJ1-1, the V gene TRBV1. TRBV1 constitutes a pseudogene. The CDR3 totals 14 residues. In DNA form, the CDR3 reads TGCACCAGCAGCCAATCGGGGAAGGGCACTGAAGCTTTCTTT. Protein: CTSSQSGKGTEAFF.

This clone has only one observation. CDR3: CASSDVLSRTNEKLFF. In DNA form, the CDR3 reads TGTGCCAGCAGTGATGTTCTCTCCCGGACTAATGAAAAACTGTTTTTT. J is TRBJ1-4 and V is TRBV2; D remains unclear. This CDR3 comprises 16 residues. V shed 3 bases and J shed 2 bases, with 13 bases lying between them. In germline, CDR1 is SNHLY, CDR2 FYNNEI.

The chain combines TRBV10-3 with TRBJ2-5, with D possibly TRBD2 on 5 matching bases. V was shortened by 0 bases and J by 5 bases, with 13 bases between the two germline ends. This CDR3 has 15 amino acids. The V gene's germline CDR1 is ENHRY and CDR2 SYGVKD. CDR3: CAISESPRGVETQYF. The CDR3, as DNA: TGTGCCATCAGTGAGTCGCCACGGGGTGTCGAGACCCAGTACTTC.

Here the CDR3 DNA reads TGTGCCAGTAGCCAAAGTCTCAACAGGTTCCGAGCTTTCTTT. Amino acid sequence: CASSQSLNRFRAFF. The gene calls are TRBV19 and TRBJ1-1, with D possibly TRBD1 on 5 matching bases. Per the germline V gene, CDR1 is LNHDA and CDR2 is SQIVND (reference sequence). Trimming took off 6 bases at V and 10 bases at J, with 21 bases between the two ends. There are 14 residues in the CDR3.

The chain links TRBV30 to TRBJ1-2; 9 nucleotides align to TRBD1. Trimming removed 0 bases from V and 6 bases from J; junction bases left unmatched: 11. This CDR3 region has 16 residues. Germline-derived CDR1 and CDR2 are GTSNPN and SVGIG (reference sequence). CDR3 DNA sequence: TGTGCCTGGAGTGTATACAGGGGGCTGAAAGGGGATGGCTACACCTTC. It encodes CAWSVYRGLKGDGYTF. The whole variable domain, filled in from reference TRBV30 and TRBJ1-2, reads SQTIHQWPATLVQPVGSPLSLECTVEGTSNPNLYWYRQAAGRGLQLLFYSVGIGQISSEVPQNLSASRPQDRQFILSSKKLLLSDSGFYLCAWSVYRGLKGDGYTFGSGTRLTVV.

This chain links TRBV5-6 with TRBJ1-2, with 11 nucleotides matching TRBD1. CDR1 and CDR2 (germline): SGHDT, YYEEEE. This CDR3 is 16 amino acids long. J was trimmed by 5 bases and V by 0 bases; bases with no gene match: 6. The CDR3 coding sequence is TGTGCCAGCAGCTTGGACGGACAGGGGGCAAAATATGGCTACACCTTC. Its translation is CASSLDGQGAKYGYTF.

This clone was counted between two and nine times. The chain joins TRBV6-6 to TRBJ2-7; no clear D gene. Germline V gene sequence: CDR1 MNHNY, CDR2 SVGAGI (reference sequence). Trimming took 0 bases from V and 2 from J, leaving 5 bases between them. The CDR3 extends over 13 amino acids. CDR3 amino acids: CASSYSRTYEQYF. The CDR3 DNA sequence: TGTGCCAGCAGTTACTCGCGGACCTACGAGCAGTACTTC.

This chain connects TRBV7-2 to TRBJ2-5; 7 nucleotides agree with TRBD1. The CDR3 is made up of 14 amino acids. CDR1 and CDR2 (germline): SGHTA, FQGNSA. V lost 1 base, J lost 4 bases, and 3 bases stayed unmatched. The CDR3 region has the DNA TGTGCCAGCAGCTTAGAAACAGGGGTAGAGACCCAGTACTTC. This sequence encodes CASSLETGVETQYF. The full variable domain, rest sourced from reference TRBV7-2 and TRBJ2-5, is GAGVSQSPSNKVTEKGKDVELRCDPISGHTALYWYRQSLGQGLEFLIYFQGNSAPDKSGLPSDRFSAERTGGSVSTLTIQRTQQEDSAVYLCASSLETGVETQYFGPGTRLLVL.

This sequence joins TRBV5-1 and TRBJ1-1; D ambiguous. The germline CDR1 and CDR2 sequences are SGHRS and YFSETQ. The V gene lost 0 bases and the J gene lost 4 bases, with 13 bases spanning the gap. The length of the CDR3 is 15 residues. The CDR3 sequence: CASSLEPGGGTEAFF. Written as DNA, the CDR3 is TGCGCCAGCAGCTTGGAGCCGGGCGGAGGCACTGAAGCTTTCTTT.

The J gene is TRBJ2-2, the V gene TRBV5-1, with D possibly matching TRBD2 (6 bases). The germline V and J ends were trimmed by 4 bases and 6 bases, with 10 bases remaining between them. Germline loops: CDR1 SGHRS, CDR2 YFSETQ. This CDR3 comprises 13 residues. The CDR3 DNA follows: TGCGCCAGCAGCCGGGACTTGTCCGGGGAGCTGTTTTTT. Translation: CASSRDLSGELFF.

This rearrangement joins TRBV6-1 to TRBJ2-1; D is uncertain. Germline V gene sequence: CDR1 MNHNS, CDR2 SASEGT. The CDR3 is 15 amino acids. Trimming took 3 bases from V and 0 from J, leaving 9 bases between them. The DNA for the CDR3 is TGTGCCAGCAGTGAGGGCATGAGCTCCTACAATGAGCAGTTCTTC. Translating gives CASSEGMSSYNEQFF.

The chain has TRBV9 and TRBJ1-1; 10 bases are shared with TRBD1. Trimming at V came to 4 bases and at J to 4 bases, leaving 4 bases not matched to a gene. CDR1 is SGDLS and CDR2 is YYNGEE in the germline V gene. The CDR3 loop spans 14 amino acids. CDR3 nucleotides: TGTGCCAGCAGCCCCCGGACAGGGGGCACTGAAGCTTTCTTT. Protein product: CASSPRTGGTEAFF.

This chain joins TRBV10-3 and TRBJ2-7; possibly TRBD2 for D (6 bases). The CDR3 has 16 amino acids. V was cut by 0 bases and J by 4 bases, with 16 bases left in between. CDR1 ENHRY and CDR2 SYGVKD come from the germline V gene. DNA of the CDR3: TGTGCCATCAGTGAGTCGCGGACTGCCGGGGGTTACGAGCAGTACTTC. It specifies CAISESRTAGGYEQYF.

This chain uses TRBV6-5 with TRBJ1-1; 8 positions match TRBD1. Germline values: CDR1 MNHEY, CDR2 SVGAGI. This CDR3 is 13 amino acids long. V shed 8 bases and J 4 bases; nucleotides not matched to a gene: 6. Written as DNA, the CDR3 is TGTGCCAGCGCAGCCGACAGGGGCACTGAAGCTTTCTTT. Its translation is CASAADRGTEAFF.

The chain couples TRBV5-1 to TRBJ1-4; unclear D gene. Germline CDR1 and CDR2: SGHRS and YFSETQ. This CDR3 has 13 amino acids. V dropped 9 bases and J dropped 2 bases, with 11 bases sitting between them. Written as DNA, the CDR3 is TGCGCCAACGCTGTCGAGACTAATGAAAAACTGTTTTTT. This codes for CANAVETNEKLFF.

The V and J genes are TRBV28 and TRBJ2-3; D possibly corresponds to TRBD2 (6 bases). The CDR3 contains 12 residues. V was shortened by 6 bases and J by 9 bases, with 13 bases between the two germline ends. Per germline, CDR1 MDHEN and CDR2 SYDVKM. Here the CDR3 reads CASRLSGGTQYF. The CDR3 bases are TGTGCCAGCAGGCTTTCCGGGGGAACGCAGTATTTT.

In this sample, this clone turned up many times. The gene calls are TRBV4-1 and TRBJ2-1, with D maybe TRBD2 (7 bases). Trimming removed 0 bases from V and 8 bases from J, with 20 bases in between. The germline gives CDR1 MGHRA, CDR2 YSYEKL. The CDR3 sequence is 17 residues long. In nucleotides, the CDR3 is TGCGCCAGCAGCCAAGACCGGGGGGCCCTGAGTAAGGATGAGCAGTTCTTC. Translated, it gives CASSQDRGALSKDEQFF.

This chain joins TRBV2 and TRBJ1-1, with TRBD1 identical over 8 bases. The CDR3 contains 14 residues. J was trimmed by 1 base and V by 7 bases; bases with no gene match: 5. Germline V CDR1 and CDR2: SNHLY, FYNNEI. For the CDR3, the DNA is TGTGCCAGCACGACAGGGGCGAGGAACACTGAAGCTTTCTTT. This sequence encodes CASTTGARNTEAFF.

V usage is TRBV13 and J usage is TRBJ2-1, with 7 nucleotides matching TRBD2. Germline V gene data show CDR1 as PRHDT and CDR2 as FYEKMQ (reference sequence). With V trimmed by 2 bases and J by 4 bases, 14 bases remained unmatched. The CDR3 consists of 18 residues. Here the CDR3 reads CASSLSRTSSPLYNEQFF. In DNA, the CDR3 is TGTGCCAGCAGCTTATCCAGGACTAGTTCACCCTTATACAATGAGCAGTTCTTC.